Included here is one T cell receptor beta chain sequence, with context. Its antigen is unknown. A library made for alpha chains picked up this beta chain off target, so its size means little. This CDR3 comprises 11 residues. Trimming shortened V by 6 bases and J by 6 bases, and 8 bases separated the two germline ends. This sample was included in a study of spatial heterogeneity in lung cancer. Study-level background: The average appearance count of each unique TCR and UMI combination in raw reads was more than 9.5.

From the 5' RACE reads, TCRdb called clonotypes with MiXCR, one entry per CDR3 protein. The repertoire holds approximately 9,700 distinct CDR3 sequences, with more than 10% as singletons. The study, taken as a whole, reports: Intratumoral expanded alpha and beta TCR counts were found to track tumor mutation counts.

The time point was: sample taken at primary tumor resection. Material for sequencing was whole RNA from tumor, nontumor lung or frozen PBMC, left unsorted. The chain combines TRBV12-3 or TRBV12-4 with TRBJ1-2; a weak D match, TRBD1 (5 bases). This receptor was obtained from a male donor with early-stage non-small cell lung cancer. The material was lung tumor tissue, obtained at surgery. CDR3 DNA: TGTGCCAGCAGGAGGGGCCATGGCTACACCTTC. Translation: CASRRGHGYTF.